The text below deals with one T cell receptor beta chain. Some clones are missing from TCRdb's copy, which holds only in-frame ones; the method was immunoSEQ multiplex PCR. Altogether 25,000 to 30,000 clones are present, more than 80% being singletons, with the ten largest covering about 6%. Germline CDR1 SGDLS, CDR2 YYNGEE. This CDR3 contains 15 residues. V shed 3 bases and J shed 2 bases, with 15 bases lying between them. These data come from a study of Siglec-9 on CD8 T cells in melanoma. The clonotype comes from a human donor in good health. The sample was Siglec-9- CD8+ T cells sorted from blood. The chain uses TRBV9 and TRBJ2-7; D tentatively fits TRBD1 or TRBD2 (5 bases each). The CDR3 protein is CASSAGTVRPYEQYF. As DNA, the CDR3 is TGTGCCAGCAGCGCCGGGACCGTTCGACCCTACGAGCAGTACTTC.